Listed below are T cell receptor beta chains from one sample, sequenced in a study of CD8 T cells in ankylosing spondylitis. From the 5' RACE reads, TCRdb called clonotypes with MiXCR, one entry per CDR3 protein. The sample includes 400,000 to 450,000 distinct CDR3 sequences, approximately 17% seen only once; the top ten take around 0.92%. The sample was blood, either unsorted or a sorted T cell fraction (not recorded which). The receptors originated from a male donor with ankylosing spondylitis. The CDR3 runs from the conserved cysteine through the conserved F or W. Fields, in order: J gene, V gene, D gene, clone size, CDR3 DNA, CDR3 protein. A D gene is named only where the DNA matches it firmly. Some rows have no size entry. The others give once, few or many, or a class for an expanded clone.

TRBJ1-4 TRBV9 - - TGTGCCAGCAGCGTCGACGGGGATATGGAAAAACTGTTTTTT CASSVDGDMEKLFF
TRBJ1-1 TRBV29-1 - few TGCAGCGTTGAAAGGGTTCTTGCGAACACTGAAGCTTTCTTT CSVERVLANTEAFF
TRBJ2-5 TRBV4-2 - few TGTGCCAGCAGCCAAGCTTTGAGCGGGCGGCGAGAGACCCAGTACTTC CASSQALSGRRETQYF
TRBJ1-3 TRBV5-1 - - TGCGCCAGCAGGCTAATGGAGTACCCTGGAAACACCATATATTTT CASRLMEYPGNTIYF
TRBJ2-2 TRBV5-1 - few TGCGCCAGCAGCTTGGCCGGGGGCGGAAGCACCGGGGAGCTGTTTTTT CASSLAGGGSTGELFF
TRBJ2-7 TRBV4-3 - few TGCGCCAGCAGCCAGCAAGGGGGGGGGTCCTACGAGCAGTACTTC CASSQQGGGSYEQYF
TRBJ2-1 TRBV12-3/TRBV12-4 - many TGTGCCAGCAGTTTAGGGGGCCAGGACAATGAGCAGTTCTTC CASSLGGQDNEQFF
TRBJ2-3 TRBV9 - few TGTGCCAGCAGCCCCCGCGGGGATCTCACAGATACGCAGTATTTT CASSPRGDLTDTQYF
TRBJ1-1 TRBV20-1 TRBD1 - TGCAGTGCTAGCCCCCCCACAGGGGTGGACACTGAAGCTTTCTTT CSASPPTGVDTEAFF
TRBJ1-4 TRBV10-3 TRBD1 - TGTGCCATCAGCCCGGGACAGGGGTCAACTAATGAAAAACTGTTTTTT CAISPGQGSTNEKLFF
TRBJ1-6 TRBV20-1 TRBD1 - TGCAGTGCTAGAGAGGCAGGGGGTAGCGCTTTTGATTCACCCCTCCACTTT CSAREAGGSAFDSPLHF
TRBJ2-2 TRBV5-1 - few TGCGCCAGCAGCTTGGTTAGCCCCGGGGAGCTGTTTTTT CASSLVSPGELFF
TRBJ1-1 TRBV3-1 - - TGTGCCAGCAGCCATACAGTCAACACTGAAGCTTTCTTT CASSHTVNTEAFF
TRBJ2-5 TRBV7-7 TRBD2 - TGTGCCAGCAGCTTAAGCGGCGCTAGCGGGAGGGAAGAGACCCAGTACTTC CASSLSGASGREETQYF
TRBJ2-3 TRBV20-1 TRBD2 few TGCAGTGCTCAAGGAAATAGCGGGGCAGATACGCAGTATTTT CSAQGNSGADTQYF
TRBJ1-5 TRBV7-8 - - TGTGCCAGCAGCCCTAGAGGCCAGGACGAGGGGTATGGCAATCAGCCCCAGCATTTT CASSPRGQDEGYGNQPQHF
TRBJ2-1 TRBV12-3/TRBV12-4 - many TGTGCCAGCAGGGTGGACGGTTACAATGAGCAGTTCTTC CASRVDGYNEQFF
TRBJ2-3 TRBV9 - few TGTGCCAGCAGCTTCCGGACGAAAGATACGCAGTATTTT CASSFRTKDTQYF
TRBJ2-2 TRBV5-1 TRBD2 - TGCGCCAGCAGATCCCGGACTAGCGGGAGCTCGGACACCGGGGAGCTGTTTTTT CASRSRTSGSSDTGELFF
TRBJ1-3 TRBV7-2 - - TGTGCCAGCAGCTTTGGACGGGCACCGGGAAACACCATATATTTT CASSFGRAPGNTIYF
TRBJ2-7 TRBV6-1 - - TGTGCCAGCAGTGAAGCTCCGTACGAGCAGTACTTC CASSEAPYEQYF
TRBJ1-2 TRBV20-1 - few TGCAGTGCTAGAGTTGGGGGGGGCGTTCGTGTCGGCTACACCTTC CSARVGGGVRVGYTF
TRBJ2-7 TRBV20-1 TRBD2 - TGCAGTGCTAAACTACTAGCGGGAGAGTTC CSAKLLAGEF
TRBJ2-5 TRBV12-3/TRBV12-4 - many TGTGCCAGCAGTTTGGACCCGCAGGTTCAAGAGACCCAGTACTTC CASSLDPQVQETQYF
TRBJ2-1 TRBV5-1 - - TGCGCCAGCAGCTTTGGGGTCGGATCCTACAATGAGCAGTTCTTC CASSFGVGSYNEQFF
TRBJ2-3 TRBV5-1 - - TGCGCCAGCAGCTTGGAGGGACGGGTATACACAGATACGCAGTATTTT CASSLEGRVYTDTQYF
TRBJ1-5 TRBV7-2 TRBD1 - TGTGCCAGCAGCTTAAGGACAGGGGTCCCAAATCAGCCCCAGCATTTT CASSLRTGVPNQPQHF
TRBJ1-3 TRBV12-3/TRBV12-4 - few TGTGCCAGCAGTCCTTGGACTGTTGGAAACACCATATATTTT CASSPWTVGNTIYF
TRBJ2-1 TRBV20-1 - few TGCAGTGCTCCGAGGTGGGAGAGGGTCAATGAGCAGTTCTTC CSAPRWERVNEQFF
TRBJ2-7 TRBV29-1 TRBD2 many TGCAGCGTAACCGGACTAGCGGGACCCTACGAGCAGTACTTC CSVTGLAGPYEQYF
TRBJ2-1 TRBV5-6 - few TGTGCCAGCAGCTCCCGGGTTGAGCAGTTCTTC CASSSRVEQFF
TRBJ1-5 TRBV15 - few TGTGCCACCAGCAGAGTGGGGGGGGCCCGGCAGCCCCAGCATTTT CATSRVGGARQPQHF
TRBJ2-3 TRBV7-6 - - TGTGCCAGCAGCTATAGATATAGCACAGATACGCAGTATTTT CASSYRYSTDTQYF
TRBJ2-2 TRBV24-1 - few TGTGCCACCAGTGACCCCGTCGAAAAGGAGCTGTTTTTT CATSDPVEKELFF
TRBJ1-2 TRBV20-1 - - TGCAGTGCGGTCACGGGGGCTCGCTATGGCTACACCTTC CSAVTGARYGYTF
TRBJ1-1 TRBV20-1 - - TGCAGTGCTAGAGATTCGGCAGGGTGGTTCACTGAAGCTTTCTTT CSARDSAGWFTEAFF
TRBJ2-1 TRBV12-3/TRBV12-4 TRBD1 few TGTGCCAGCAGGGAACAGGGGGCATGGGAGCAGTTCTTC CASREQGAWEQFF
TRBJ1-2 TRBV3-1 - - TGTGCCAGCACCCAAGGAGGGTACTATGGCTACACCTTC CASTQGGYYGYTF
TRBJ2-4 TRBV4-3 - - TGCGCCAGCAGCCAAGATGCACTAGCCAAAAACATTCAGTACTTC CASSQDALAKNIQYF
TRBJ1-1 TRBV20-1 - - TGCAGTGCTCAGGACAGCAACACTGAAGCTTTCTTT CSAQDSNTEAFF
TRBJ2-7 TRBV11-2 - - TGTGCCAGCAGTTTCGACCGTTCCTACGAGCAGTACTTC CASSFDRSYEQYF